This TCR beta chain comes out of a study of a mutant IDH1 vaccine in newly diagnosed glioma. Turning to the study itself: It was radiotherapy, temozolomide, or both that patients received previously, with most receiving both. Notes on the study in general: Induction of immune responses by the vaccine occurred in about 95% of patients. Changes to the top peripheral T cell clonotypes appeared unrelated to pseudoprogression.

Trimming shortened V by 5 bases and J by 5 bases, and 9 bases separated the two germline ends. This CDR3 has 12 amino acids. Per germline, CDR1 MDHEN and CDR2 SYDVKM. This clone was observed a handful of times. Antigen specificity is unknown. Time point denoted: baseline, week 1 (first vaccination visit). As to treatment: pre-vaccination baseline after standard-of-care therapy. Each tumor in the donors was a new WHO grade 3 or 4 astrocytoma, IDH1-mutant and ATRX-lost. Produced via immunoSEQ multiplex PCR; TCRdb's table is partial and in-frame only. The repertoire holds roughly 70,000 clones, with 70% to 90% as singletons.

Sequences were derived from PBMCs, sampled from a glioma patient treated with radiotherapy, temozolomide or both. This clonotype originated in a man aged 30-40 years with glioma. The chain links TRBV28 to TRBJ1-2; D not certain. CDR3 bases: TGTGCCAGCAGTCTCAATCTTTATGGCTACACCTTC. Its translation: CASSLNLYGYTF.